The 10 T cell receptor beta chains below were found in one sample sequenced in a study of T-cell memory formation after mild COVID-19 (dated by TCRdb to about 2021). Receptors were amplified or captured by 5' RACE. Sequencing instrument: Illumina NovaSeq 6000. The public sequencing data were trimmed at Q25 with fastp and processed into clonotypes with MiXCR by TCRdb, which kept only in-frame beta chains. Every entry covers one CDR3 protein and lists the most common genes and DNA from its rows. The sample includes around 200,000 distinct CDR3 sequences, with 9.5% observed a single time. In total, the top ten clones hold approximately 3.3% of the sample. Sequencing was carried out using PBMCs or a T cell subset sorted from them (not recorded which). The receptors here all came from a man younger than 30 who had mild COVID-19 (a few samples of this study predate the infection). The sample titles of this study are shuffled in the database, so cell type and time point are left out; the donor was told from shared clones.

This clonotype was picked up a small number of times. The rearrangement uses TRBV30 and TRBJ2-7, with D unclear. The CDR3 loop spans 11 amino acids. V was clipped by 2 bases and J by 3 bases, with 5 bases between them. Germline CDR1 reads GTSNPN; CDR2 reads SVGIG (reference sequence). CDR3 amino acids: CAWSRGYEQYF. CDR3 DNA sequence: TGTGCCTGGAGTCGAGGCTACGAGCAGTACTTC.

There are a few counts of this clonotype. DNA of the CDR3: TGTGCCAGCAGCCCGGACAGGGAACCCCACTATGGCTACACCTTC. Protein product: CASSPDREPHYGYTF. This rearrangement joins TRBV7-2 to TRBJ1-2; TRBD1 agrees at 8 bases. Looked up from germline, CDR1 is SGHTA and CDR2 is FQGNSA. Germline trimming cut 5 bases from V and 3 bases from J; bases unmatched to any gene: 8. The CDR3 runs to 15 residues.

This clonotype was counted between two and nine times. The CDR3 sequence: CASSREDTEAFF. The CDR3 DNA reads TGTGCCAGCTCACGGGAGGACACTGAAGCTTTCTTT. The chain uses TRBV18 and TRBJ1-1, with D hard to call. The CDR3 spans 12 residues. V lost 4 bases and J lost 3, with 6 bases in between. Germline lookup yields CDR1 KGHSH and CDR2 LQKENI.

This clonotype has at least ten counts. This chain uses TRBV5-1 with TRBJ1-2, with D possibly being TRBD1 (5 bases). Trimming cost V 4 bases and J 2 bases, with 9 bases left between them. The CDR3 runs 13 residues. In germline, CDR1 is SGHRS, CDR2 YFSETQ. CDR3 sequence: CASSLTVNYGYTF. The CDR3 DNA follows: TGCGCCAGCAGCCTGACAGTGAACTATGGCTACACCTTC.

This sequence joins TRBV20-1 and TRBJ2-1; the D gene is possibly TRBD1 (5 bases). The CDR3 has 15 amino acids. Deletions cut 3 bases from V and 5 bases from J, with 17 bases between. Germline values: CDR1 DFQATT, CDR2 SNEGSKA (reference sequence). The CDR3 sequence: CSASPLTAGHNEQFF. The CDR3 region has the DNA TGCAGTGCTAGTCCTTTGACAGCTGGGCACAATGAGCAGTTCTTC.

In this sample, this clonotype turned up a few times. The rearrangement links TRBV3-1 to TRBJ2-5, with D unclear. Germline V lookup: CDR1 LGHDT, CDR2 YNNKEL (reference sequence). This CDR3 has 13 amino acids. Deletions cut 3 bases from V and 1 base from J, with 6 bases between. CDR3 DNA sequence: TGTGCCAGCAGCCAGTGGGTCCAAGAGACCCAGTACTTC. Protein sequence: CASSQWVQETQYF.

This clonotype was counted a few times. The V and J genes are TRBV7-3 and TRBJ1-1; D remains unclear. Germline V CDR1 and CDR2: SGHTA, FQGTGA. The CDR3 loop spans 13 amino acids. The V gene lost 5 bases and the J gene lost 1 base, with 8 bases spanning the gap. The CDR3 DNA is TGTGCCAGCAGCGCCCTGGGGAACACTGAAGCTTTCTTT. Encoded protein: CASSALGNTEAFF.

V and J are TRBV10-3 and TRBJ2-1; possibly TRBD2 for D (6 bases). There are 13 residues in the CDR3. V was trimmed by 7 bases and J by 6 bases, leaving 13 bases between them. Germline values: CDR1 ENHRY, CDR2 SYGVKD. CDR3 in DNA: TGTGCCATCAACCCGACTAGTTCCAATGAGCAGTTCTTC. Translation: CAINPTSSNEQFF.

This chain uses TRBV19 with TRBJ2-3, with TRBD2 as a possible D gene (6 bases). Germline CDR1 LNHDA, CDR2 SQIVND (reference sequence). This CDR3 has 14 residues. The V and J ends lost 8 bases and 2 bases respectively, with 14 bases between them. Written as DNA, the CDR3 is TGTGCCAGTCGCGTCGGGGGACTCACAGATACGCAGTATTTT. Translated, it gives CASRVGGLTDTQYF.

The CDR3 reads CASSYPMYQWGAEAFF. In nucleotides, the CDR3 is TGTGCCAGCAGTTACCCAATGTATCAGTGGGGGGCTGAAGCTTTCTTT. The rearrangement joins TRBV6-6 to TRBJ1-1; tentatively, D is TRBD1 (5 bases). Looked up from germline, CDR1 is MNHNY and CDR2 is SVGAGI (reference sequence). The V gene lost 2 bases and the J gene lost 6 bases, with 19 bases spanning the gap. The CDR3 totals 16 residues.